The 10 T cell receptor beta chains reported below all come from one sample, sequenced in a study of T-cell memory formation after mild COVID-19. TCRdb analysed the 5' RACE reads with MiXCR anew, one entry per CDR3 protein. The table includes approximately 150,000 distinct CDR3 sequences, 19% detected once. The sequenced sample consisted of PBMCs or a T cell subset sorted from them (not recorded which). All receptors come from an adult woman who had mild COVID-19 (a few samples of this study predate the infection). Cell type and time point are not known.

This clonotype was counted between two and nine times. This chain connects TRBV10-3 to TRBJ2-1, with D perhaps given as TRBD1 or TRBD2 (5 bases each). Per the germline V gene, CDR1 is ENHRY and CDR2 is SYGVKD. The CDR3 covers 15 residues. The V end was cut by 2 bases, the J end by 2 bases, with 10 bases between. This chain's CDR3 is CAISEGTPPYNEQFF. The CDR3 region has the DNA TGTGCCATCAGTGAGGGGACCCCCCCCTACAATGAGCAGTTCTTC.

The rearrangement links TRBV7-2 to TRBJ1-2; no clear D. The germline gives CDR1 SGHTA, CDR2 FQGNSA. V was shortened by 1 base and J by 0 bases, with 9 bases between the two germline ends. The CDR3 extends over 15 amino acids. DNA for the CDR3: TGTGCCAGCAGCTTAGAGCGGACCCCTAACTATGGCTACACCTTC. Translating gives CASSLERTPNYGYTF.

This sequence joins TRBV14 and TRBJ2-7; D is unclear. Germline CDR1 is SGHDN and CDR2 is FVKESK. V dropped 4 bases and J dropped 6 bases, with 16 bases sitting between them. The CDR3 totals 14 residues. CDR3 DNA sequence: TGTGCCAGCAGCCCCCTTGGGAAGGTGGGCGAGCAGTACTTC. Translated: CASSPLGKVGEQYF. Variable domain in full (rest from reference TRBV14 and TRBJ2-7): EAGVTQFPSHSVIEKGQTVTLRCDPISGHDNLYWYRRVMGKEIKFLLHFVKESKQDESGMPNNRFLAERTGGTYSTLKVQPAELEDSGVYFCASSPLGKVGEQYFGPGTRLTVT.

The rearrangement joins TRBV5-1 to TRBJ2-3, with 8 positions matching TRBD2. The germline V gene encodes CDR1 SGHRS and CDR2 YFSETQ. Trimming removed 2 bases from V and 2 bases from J; junction bases left unmatched: 7. The CDR3 has 16 amino acids. CDR3 residues: CASSLAGEWDTDTQYF. The CDR3 DNA reads as TGCGCCAGCAGCTTAGCGGGGGAGTGGGACACAGATACGCAGTATTTT. The full variable domain, completed using reference TRBV5-1 and TRBJ2-3, is KAGVTQTPRYLIKTRGQQVTLSCSPISGHRSVSWYQQTPGQGLQFLFEYFSETQRNKGNFPGRFSGRQFSNSRSEMNVSTLELGDSALYLCASSLAGEWDTDTQYFGPGTRLTVL.

The rearrangement joins TRBV7-9 to TRBJ2-1; D remains ambiguous. V was cut by 1 base and J by 7 bases, with 5 bases left in between. This CDR3 comprises 12 residues. CDR1 and CDR2 from the germline V gene are SEHNR and FQNEAQ (reference sequence). CDR3 in DNA: TGTGCCAGCAGCTTAGAGTTGAATGAGCAGTTCTTC. Translating it yields CASSLELNEQFF.

The chain employs TRBV29-1 and TRBJ2-7; 7 bases fit TRBD2. Germline V gives CDR1 SQVTM, CDR2 ANQGSEA. The CDR3 is 12 residues long. The J segment lost 6 bases and the V segment lost 4 bases, leaving 6 bases of the junction unmatched. This CDR3 reads CSVATSTAEQYF. DNA for the CDR3: TGCAGCGTTGCGACTAGCACCGCCGAGCAGTACTTC.

The CDR3 DNA follows: TGTGCCAGCAGTCCGCGACTAGCGGGAGTTGCCGAGCAGTACTTC. This encodes CASSPRLAGVAEQYF. The chain employs TRBV6-2 or TRBV6-3 and TRBJ2-7; 12 positions agree with TRBD2. The CDR3 has 15 amino acids. Per the germline V gene, CDR1 is MNHEY and CDR2 is SVGEGT. Germline trimming cut 5 bases from V and 6 bases from J; bases unmatched to any gene: 8.

This chain joins TRBV5-1 and TRBJ2-3; 8 nucleotides line up with TRBD2. The V and J ends lost 3 bases and 1 base, in that order; junction bases with no gene match: 7. Germline CDR1 and CDR2: SGHRS and YFSETQ. This CDR3 has 16 residues. The CDR3 DNA is TGCGCCAGCAGCTACTCGTCGGGGGGGCGCACAGATACGCAGTATTTT. It encodes CASSYSSGGRTDTQYF.

J is TRBJ2-7 and V is TRBV18; 12 positions agree with TRBD2. Germline V gene lookup returns CDR1 KGHSH and CDR2 LQKENI. Losses at the gene ends were 5 bases for V and 7 bases for J; bases not matched to a gene: 6. This CDR3 is 14 amino acids long. The CDR3 is CASSEGLAGSEQYF. The CDR3 nucleotides are TGTGCCAGCTCAGAAGGACTAGCGGGGTCTGAGCAGTACTTC.

The rearrangement links TRBV15 to TRBJ2-7, with 8 bases matching TRBD2. V shed 0 bases, J shed 3 bases, and the junction held 10 bases outside the gene matches. Per the germline V gene, CDR1 is LNHNV and CDR2 is YYDKDF (reference sequence). The CDR3 is 17 amino acids. CDR3 sequence reads: CATSRDAVSGSFYEQYF. The CDR3 bases are TGTGCCACCAGCAGAGATGCGGTAAGCGGGAGTTTCTACGAGCAGTACTTC.